This T cell receptor beta chain is drawn from a study of cytomegalovirus exposure and HLA in healthy donors. Overall study: Ancestry clustering placed about 86% of a few hundred genotyped donors in the Caucasian-associated cluster. Findings of the study overall: It was taken for granted in presence/absence analyses that sequencing depth across donors was roughly uniform. A missense variant in DCLRE1C was later tied to TCR beta V- and J-gene trimming. TRBV6-2, TRBV6-3 and some other V segments were excluded as indistinguishable.

A multiplex PCR was run with 60 Vbeta primers and 13 Jbeta primers. Repertoires were generated with immunoSEQ multiplex PCR, while TCRdb's copy carries only in-frame clones and drops some. The table lists about 65,000 clones, less than 65% of them singletons. In germline, CDR1 is SGHRS, CDR2 YFSETQ. The CDR3 has 14 amino acids. The germline V and J ends were trimmed by 4 bases and 7 bases, with 12 bases remaining between them. As to this clone: Its antigen is unknown.

Material for sequencing was PBMCs. The sequence was collected from a man younger than 45 in good health and CMV-seronegative. V and J are TRBV5-1 and TRBJ1-6; a possible D gene is TRBD1 (5 bases). This CDR3 is CASSLGTVNSPLHF. Here the CDR3 DNA reads TGCGCCAGCAGCCTAGGGACTGTCAATTCACCCCTCCACTTT.